This T cell receptor (beta chain) was identified during a study of Ad26.COV2.S vaccination and SARS-CoV-2 variants (dated by TCRdb to the early 2020s). A note on the overall study: Vaccine-arm donors came from COV1001, a multicentre, randomized, double-blind, placebo-controlled phase I-IIa trial of Ad26.COV2.S in healthy adults. Trial participants were randomized into five groups of five: low-dose or high-dose Ad26.COV2.S given once or twice, or placebo on both occasions. TCRbeta repertoire sequencing served as the tool for gauging how specific and how broad the SARS-CoV-2-reactive T cell receptors were following Ad26.COV2.S vaccination. Investigators remained blinded to trial group allocation during experiments and outcome assessment. A total of about 30 samples were included in the TCR-sequenced set, comprising about 20 Ad26.COV2.S vaccine recipients, 5 placebo recipients and 8 SARS-CoV-2 convalescent individuals. Dosing of Ad26.COV2.S was intramuscular, at either 5x10^10 or 1x10^11 viral particles, delivered as one shot or as two shots spaced 56 days apart. The study at large found these results: Vaccine and placebo recipients had comparable non-spike TCR breadth, which fits with the vaccine containing only spike. Ad26.COV2.S recipients had higher spike-specific TCR breadth than placebo recipients (P = 0.0014). Comparing responses between vaccine doses or regimens was not something the study was powered to do. According to the authors, total T cell responses may have been underestimated by the TCR breadth and depth analyses. After vaccination, substantial breadth of spike-specific CD8+ and CD4+ T cell responses was reported.

In the paper's terms, the treatment or condition label means: some 19 received Ad26.COV2.S at low or high dose, single or two shots; several received placebo; per-sample allocation not given. Repertoires of vaccine and placebo recipients were sequenced from samples taken on day 63 after the first injection. Cohort 1b enrolled roughly 25 adults aged 18-55 years at a single site in Boston, USA, between 29 July and 7 August 2020. Ad26.COV2.S was a replication-incompetent adenovirus type 26 vector that expressed a prefusion-stabilized SARS-CoV-2 spike protein derived from the original Wuhan strain. CDR1 and CDR2 are drawn from the germline V gene: SGHRS, YFSETQ. The trim is 0 bases for V and 2 bases for J, with a gap of 12 bases between the germline ends. The CDR3 contains 15 residues, cysteine and phenylalanine counted. The retained sequence is limited to the CDR3, 45 bases, with the frame set at the first base.

For this clone: Its target antigen remains unknown. Per-base qualities were not stored, and no clone one base away is much larger.

The immunoSEQ Assay was the method used to sequence TCRbeta CDR3 regions. After extraction, genomic DNA underwent amplification by bias-controlled multiplex PCR, followed by high-throughput sequencing. On the authors' methods: To quantify the absolute abundance of every unique TCRbeta CDR3 region, sequences were collapsed and filtered. Usable DNA was measured by amplifying reference genes present in all nucleated cells, and TCRbeta template counts were normalized to that usable DNA to estimate T cell fraction. Repertoire TCRs were annotated as SARS-CoV-2-specific by exact matching of V gene, CDR3 amino acid sequence and J gene to a known reactive TCR set. MIRA supplied the reference SARS-CoV-2 TCR set, which was filtered for enrichment in COVID-19-positive ImmuneCODE repertoires so that public or cross-reactive TCRs were removed. Using the MIRA antigens, annotated TCRs were further analysed by specific ORF or by position within an ORF. Depth was the summed frequency of annotated unique rearrangements, while breadth was defined as annotated unique rearrangements over total unique productive rearrangements. Two-sided Wilcoxon rank-sum tests were applied when comparing TCR breadth between groups. TCRdb provides this immuneACCESS table in a form limited to in-frame rearrangements. Some clones are lacking; in checked studies, under half of them reflect an unresolved V gene, and why the rest are absent is not known. V, J and clone size are those of that table, while D and trimming were read from the DNA. The sample table holds hundreds of thousands of clones, of which 80% to 95% were seen once. The ten largest make up over 9% of the sample.

The sample was peripheral blood, taken in a trial of Ad26.COV2.S vaccine versus placebo. This clonotype originated in a person aged 18-60 years who received the Ad26.COV2.S COVID-19 vaccine or a placebo. The chain is made from TRBV5-1 and TRBJ2-7, with the D gene not clear enough to name. The DNA sequence follows: TGCGCCAGCAGCTTGGTCCTAGAACAGCCCTACGAGCAGTACTTC. It translates as CASSLVLEQPYEQYF.